The rows below give T cell receptor beta chains drawn from one sample of a study of blood T cell repertoires in COVID-19. Generated by immunoSEQ multiplex PCR, the TCRdb table keeps only in-frame clones and is missing some. The table has 120,000 to 150,000 clones, more than 65% seen once; the top ten hold about 8%. The specimen was peripheral blood. These receptors all come from a human donor in a cohort sampled during active COVID-19. CDR3s include the opening cysteine and the closing phenylalanine or tryptophan. Each record gives: J gene, D gene, clone size, V gene, CDR3 DNA, CDR3 protein. A D gene is named only where the DNA matches it firmly. Clone size is given for some rows only: seen once, a few or many times, or a class if the clone is expanded.

TRBJ2-2 | NA | NA | TRBV6-5 | TGTGCCAGCAGTTACTCGACGGGATGGAACACCGGGGAGCTGTTTTTT | CASSYSTGWNTGELFF
TRBJ2-4 | TRBD2 | NA | TRBV19 | TGTGCCAGTAGTGCGGGAGGGACGGGGGGAAACATTCAGTACTTC | CASSAGGTGGNIQYF
TRBJ2-2 | NA | few | TRBV4-1 | TGCGCCAGCAGCCAAACTGATAGGAACACCGGGGAGCTGTTTTTT | CASSQTDRNTGELFF
TRBJ2-1 | NA | once | TRBV12-3/TRBV12-4 | TGTGCCAGCAGTTTCGCGGTGAATGAGCAGTTCTTC | CASSFAVNEQFF
TRBJ2-7 | TRBD1 | NA | TRBV3-1/TRBV3-2 | TGTGCCAGCAGCCTATGGGACAGAGACTACGAGCAGTACTTC | CASSLWDRDYEQYF
TRBJ2-7 | NA | once | TRBV3-1/TRBV3-2 | TGTGCCAGCAGAGTATCTAGCTCCTACGAGCAGTACTTC | CASRVSSSYEQYF
TRBJ2-7 | NA | NA | TRBV19 | TGTGCCAGTAGTGGTAGAGGGGAGCAGTACTTC | CASSGRGEQYF
TRBJ2-5 | TRBD2 | NA | TRBV7-3 | TGTGCCAGCAGCTTAAGCCCCGATTGGAACGGGGGGGCCACGGAGACCCAGTACTTC | CASSLSPDWNGGATETQYF
TRBJ2-7 | TRBD2 | NA | TRBV6-2/TRBV6-3 | TGTGCCAGCACCCCGGGGGGGGCGCATTCCTACGAGCAGTACTTC | CASTPGGAHSYEQYF
TRBJ2-7 | NA | NA | TRBV6-1 | TGTGCCAGCAGTGAAGGGGTGACGGAGGGCTACGAGCAGTACTTC | CASSEGVTEGYEQYF
TRBJ2-1 | TRBD1 | NA | TRBV14 | TGTGCCAGCAGCCGACAGGGGGCCTACAATGAGCAGTTCTTC | CASSRQGAYNEQFF
TRBJ2-7 | TRBD2 | NA | TRBV5-1 | TGCGCCAGCAGCTTGGGACTAGCATCCTACGAGCAGTACTTC | CASSLGLASYEQYF
TRBJ1-1 | NA | NA | TRBV15 | TGTGCCACCAGCAGAGGGCTGACAGGTGAATTAACTGAAGCTTTCTTT | CATSRGLTGELTEAFF
TRBJ2-1 | TRBD1 | NA | TRBV14 | TGTGCCAGCAGATCCCTCCGGGACAGATACAATGAGCAGTTCTTC | CASRSLRDRYNEQFF
TRBJ2-7 | TRBD1 | once | TRBV13 | TGTGCCAGCAGACCCGTCGGGACAGGGATCTACGAGCAGTACTTC | CASRPVGTGIYEQYF
TRBJ2-7 | TRBD1 | NA | TRBV3-1/TRBV3-2 | TGTGCCAGCAGCCAAGACGCGACAGGGGCTTACTACGAGCAGTACTTC | CASSQDATGAYYEQYF
TRBJ1-6 | NA | NA | TRBV10-2 | TGCGCCAGCAGTAGCCCTGGTCTCGGGGGTGGTAATTCACCCCTCCACTTT | CASSSPGLGGGNSPLHF
TRBJ2-3 | NA | NA | TRBV4-2 | TGTGCCAGCAGCCAGGCCTCGAGCGCAGATACGCAGTATTTT | CASSQASSADTQYF
TRBJ1-1 | TRBD1 | NA | TRBV6-5 | TGTGCCAGCAGACCAGGGGGCCTGAACACTGAAGCTTTCTTT | CASRPGGLNTEAFF
TRBJ2-7 | TRBD2 | NA | TRBV5-8 | TGTGCCAGCAGCTTATGGGGGGGTGGAACCTACGAGCAGTACTTC | CASSLWGGGTYEQYF
TRBJ2-7 | TRBD1 | NA | TRBV5-5 | TGTGCCAGCAGCTTTAGTTTATCGGGACAGTCCTACGAGCAGTACTTC | CASSFSLSGQSYEQYF
TRBJ1-3 | TRBD1 | few | TRBV19 | TGTGCCAGTAGGCCACAGGGGGGTGGAAACACCATATATTTT | CASRPQGGGNTIYF
TRBJ1-2 | TRBD1 | NA | TRBV4-1 | TGCGCCAGCAGCCAGACAGGGGGCGACTATGGCTACACCTTC | CASSQTGGDYGYTF
TRBJ1-2 | NA | NA | TRBV2 | TGTGCCAGCTTGAGTATACAGGGAATATATGGCTACACCTTC | CASLSIQGIYGYTF
TRBJ2-5 | TRBD1 | NA | TRBV5-1 | TGCGCCAGCAGCTTGGGGTCGGGACAGACCCAAGAGACCCAGTACTTC | CASSLGSGQTQETQYF
TRBJ2-7 | TRBD1 | NA | TRBV6-6 | TGTGCCAGCAGTTACCTCGCCGACAGGGGCGAGCAGTACTTC | CASSYLADRGEQYF
TRBJ2-5 | TRBD2 | NA | TRBV5-1 | TGCGCCAGCAGCTTTCCTAGCGGGGGCCAAGAGACCCAGTACTTC | CASSFPSGGQETQYF
TRBJ1-2 | TRBD1 | NA | TRBV7-2 | TGTGCCAGCAGCGAAACCGGGACAGGGGCTGGCTACACCTTC | CASSETGTGAGYTF
TRBJ2-1 | NA | NA | TRBV7-2 | TGTGCCAGCAGCCCCCGGGCTCTGGGAGGCAATGAGCAGTTCTTC | CASSPRALGGNEQFF
TRBJ2-3 | TRBD2 | NA | TRBV7-9 | TGTGCCAGCAGCTTACTGACTAGCGGGAGCACAGATACGCAGTATTTT | CASSLLTSGSTDTQYF
TRBJ2-7 | TRBD2 | NA | TRBV7-3 | TGTGCCAGCAGTCGAAAGCACGGGGGGGACGCCTACGAGCAGTACTTC | CASSRKHGGDAYEQYF
TRBJ1-1 | NA | NA | TRBV29-1 | TGCAGCGTTGGCCAGACAGTAGGGGACACTGAAGCTTTCTTT | CSVGQTVGDTEAFF
TRBJ1-1 | TRBD1 | NA | TRBV18 | TGTGCCAGCTCACAAACAGGGGGGACTGAAGCTTTCTTT | CASSQTGGTEAFF
TRBJ2-3 | TRBD1 | NA | TRBV5-4 | TGTGCCAGCTCCCCCCAGAGGGGGCGAGGGGGAGCCGATACGCAGTATTTT | CASSPQRGRGGADTQYF
TRBJ2-2 | TRBD1 | NA | TRBV7-9 | TGTGCCAGCAGCCTTAGGACAGGGCGGTCCACCGGGGAGCTGTTTTTT | CASSLRTGRSTGELFF
TRBJ2-3 | NA | NA | TRBV7-2 | TGTGCCAGCAGGGGCGCCATTAGCACAGATACGCAGTATTTT | CASRGAISTDTQYF
TRBJ2-5 | NA | NA | TRBV7-2 | TGTGCCAGCAGCCTTGAAGGATCAGGGATACAGACCCAGTACTTC | CASSLEGSGIQTQYF
TRBJ1-3 | NA | NA | TRBV18 | TGTGCCAGCTCACCCGACAGTGGAAACACCATATATTTT | CASSPDSGNTIYF
TRBJ1-6 | NA | NA | TRBV9 | TGTGCCAGCAGCCCAGGGGTTACCGATAATTCACCCCTCCACTTT | CASSPGVTDNSPLHF
TRBJ1-4 | TRBD1 | NA | TRBV5-1 | TGCGCCAGCAACTATGAAGGACAGGGGGCGGAAAAACTGTTTTTT | CASNYEGQGAEKLFF
TRBJ2-1 | NA | NA | TRBV5-4 | TGTGCCAGCAGCGGACCCCGGACAGCGGGGAATGAGCAGTTCTTC | CASSGPRTAGNEQFF
TRBJ1-1 | NA | NA | TRBV9 | TGTGCCAGCAGCCCAACAGATCTGAACACTGAAGCTTTCTTT | CASSPTDLNTEAFF
TRBJ2-3 | NA | once | TRBV27 | TGTGCCAGCAGTTTAGATGGCCTTCGCACAGATACGCAGTATTTT | CASSLDGLRTDTQYF
TRBJ2-7 | NA | NA | TRBV20-1 | TGCAGTGCTAGAGGCGGCTACGAGCAGTACTTC | CSARGGYEQYF